The 21 T cell receptor beta chains presented below share a single source sample, sequenced in a study of identical twins. TCRdb reprocessed the 5' RACE reads with MiXCR, giving one entry per CDR3 protein. Of some 790,000 distinct CDR3 sequences listed, roughly 20% are singletons. The same sample was also used in a study of T cells expressing NK-cell markers.

Sequencing used PBMCs. Receptors were obtained from a woman aged 18-30 years in good health.

This clonotype came up a few times. The chain uses TRBV20-1 and TRBJ1-4; unclear D gene. This CDR3 spans 14 amino acids. Germline-derived CDR1 and CDR2 are DFQATT and SNEGSKA (reference sequence). V lost 0 bases and J lost 7, with 12 bases in between. The chain's CDR3 is CSARDRGVGEKLFF. The CDR3 region has the DNA TGCAGTGCTAGAGATAGAGGAGTGGGTGAAAAACTGTTTTTT.

This clonotype came up a few times. The chain recombines TRBV6-5 with TRBJ2-3, with 10 bases that match TRBD2. This CDR3 is 18 amino acids long. Per germline, CDR1 MNHEY and CDR2 SVGAGI. Unmatched junction bases numbered 8, after V lost 0 bases and J lost 2 bases. The CDR3 bases are TGTGCCAGCAGTTACTCCTTAGCGGGGGGTATATTCACAGATACGCAGTATTTT. Protein sequence: CASSYSLAGGIFTDTQYF.

The chain has TRBV29-1 and TRBJ2-3; 8 bases are shared with TRBD1. Trimming removed 2 bases from V and 3 bases from J; junction bases left unmatched: 4. The CDR3 extends over 14 amino acids. The germline V gene encodes CDR1 SQVTM and CDR2 ANQGSEA. The CDR3 DNA reads TGCAGCGTTGAACGAGACAGGGGTACAGATACGCAGTATTTT. This sequence encodes CSVERDRGTDTQYF.

This chain uses TRBV6-1 with TRBJ2-1; 8 bases align to TRBD2. The germline CDR1 and CDR2 sequences are MNHNS and SASEGT. The CDR3 has 15 residues. V was pared by 5 bases and J by 9 bases, with 12 bases of the junction left unmatched. This CDR3 is CASSLGTRGGGEQFF. The CDR3, as DNA: TGTGCCAGCAGTCTCGGGACTAGGGGTGGAGGTGAGCAGTTCTTC.

This chain joins TRBV5-1 and TRBJ1-2; D remains ambiguous. CDR3 size: 14 residues. The germline V and J ends were trimmed by 0 bases and 3 bases, with 9 bases remaining between them. CDR1 and CDR2 from the germline V gene are SGHRS and YFSETQ. CDR3 in amino acids: CASSLEAGYYGYTF. CDR3 nucleotide sequence: TGCGCCAGCAGCTTGGAGGCAGGCTACTATGGCTACACCTTC.

The J gene is TRBJ1-1, the V gene TRBV9, with D possibly matching TRBD1 (5 bases). The germline V gene has CDR1 SGDLS and CDR2 YYNGEE. V was shortened by 0 bases and J by 4 bases, with 13 bases between the two germline ends. CDR3 length: 15 amino acids. The CDR3 DNA reads as TGTGCCAGCAGCGTAGGCAGGGCAAGGGTCACTGAAGCTTTCTTT. It codes for CASSVGRARVTEAFF.

The chain links TRBV7-2 to TRBJ2-3; D may be TRBD1 (6 bases). Per germline, CDR1 SGHTA and CDR2 FQGNSA. Between the trimmed V and J ends, which lost 5 bases and 1 base, there was a span of 13 bases. CDR3 length equals 15 residues. As DNA, the CDR3 is TGTGCCAGCAGCCGTGGACAGACCCGCACAGATACGCAGTATTTT. It translates to CASSRGQTRTDTQYF.

This CDR3 reads CASSPRQGSGEQYF. In nucleotides, the CDR3 is TGTGCCAGCAGCCCTAGACAGGGTAGTGGGGAGCAGTACTTC. This sequence joins TRBV5-5 and TRBJ2-7; TRBD1 matches at 7 bases. The CDR3 is 14 amino acids. The V gene's germline CDR1 is SGHKS and CDR2 YYEKEE (reference sequence). J gave up 7 bases and V 4 bases, and 11 bases lay outside the gene matches.

In this sample, this clonotype turned up a few times. In DNA form, the CDR3 reads TGTGCCATCAGTGAGACTGGAGAAGCTTTCTTT. Encoded protein: CAISETGEAFF. V usage is TRBV10-3 and J usage is TRBJ1-1; D gene ambiguous. Between the trimmed V and J ends, which lost 2 bases and 8 bases, there was a span of 6 bases. The germline CDR1 and CDR2 sequences are ENHRY and SYGVKD. This CDR3 contains 11 residues.

The rearrangement links TRBV29-1 to TRBJ2-5; D is unresolved. Germline CDR1 is SQVTM and CDR2 is ANQGSEA. Trimming removed 3 bases at V and 10 bases at J, with 15 bases between. The CDR3 consists of 12 residues. CDR3 nucleotide sequence: TGCAGCGTTGATTCGTCCGCCTCCCACCAGTACTTC. The encoded protein is CSVDSSASHQYF.

This clonotype was detected many times. The CDR3 sequence is CASSPTGGSYNEQFF. CDR3 nucleotide sequence: TGTGCCAGCAGTCCAACAGGGGGCTCCTACAATGAGCAGTTCTTC. The genes are TRBV12-3 or TRBV12-4 and TRBJ2-1; 8 nucleotides match TRBD1. Trimming at V came to 5 bases and at J to 0 bases, leaving 3 bases not matched to a gene. The length of the CDR3 is 15 residues.

The CDR3 region has the DNA TGTGCCAGCCCCGATAGCGGGAGGGCCTACGAGCAGTACTTC. This codes for CASPDSGRAYEQYF. The V gene is TRBV6-1, the J gene TRBJ2-7, with 11 bases that match TRBD2. CDR3 length: 14 residues. The germline V gene encodes CDR1 MNHNS and CDR2 SASEGT. The J segment lost 2 bases and the V segment lost 8 bases, leaving 5 bases of the junction unmatched.

This clonotype was seen a few times. This rearrangement joins TRBV7-2 to TRBJ1-5; 7 nucleotides match TRBD1. The V gene's germline CDR1 is SGHTA and CDR2 FQGNSA. The length of the CDR3 is 15 residues. V was clipped by 3 bases and J by 6 bases; unmatched bases: 8. Written as DNA, the CDR3 is TGTGCCAGCAGCTTGGAAGGGGGCGCGAGTCAGCCCCAGCATTTT. Its translation: CASSLEGGASQPQHF.

The rearrangement uses TRBV12-3 or TRBV12-4 and TRBJ1-1; D not resolved. The CDR3 spans 15 residues. V shed 8 bases and J shed 4 bases, with 20 bases lying between them. The CDR3 DNA sequence: TGTGCCAGCGGGGTCTTTGGGTTTGAGGGCACTGAAGCTTTCTTT. It is translated as CASGVFGFEGTEAFF.

The chain has TRBV5-8 and TRBJ2-7; 10 nucleotides match TRBD1. This CDR3 is 15 amino acids long. Germline V gene lookup returns CDR1 SGHTS and CDR2 YDEGEE. Unmatched junction bases numbered 8, after V lost 4 bases and J lost 4 bases. The CDR3 region is CASSHGQGGSYEQYF. The CDR3 DNA reads as TGTGCCAGCAGCCATGGACAGGGGGGATCTTACGAGCAGTACTTC.

This clonotype appeared a few times. This sequence joins TRBV6-4 and TRBJ2-3, with D perhaps matching TRBD1 (6 bases). The CDR3 contains 15 residues. In germline, CDR1 is MRHNA, CDR2 SNTAGT. Trimming took 6 bases from V and 3 from J, leaving 16 bases between them. As DNA, the CDR3 is TGTGCCAGCAGCCCGACTCTGGGGGCGACAGATACGCAGTATTTT. It translates to CASSPTLGATDTQYF.

This clonotype showed up many times. The V gene is TRBV5-1, the J gene TRBJ2-5; TRBD2 matches at 7 bases. Germline V lookup: CDR1 SGHRS, CDR2 YFSETQ. With V trimmed by 3 bases and J by 2 bases, 4 bases remained unmatched. The CDR3 consists of 14 residues. This CDR3 reads CASSSTGGQETQYF. CDR3 in DNA: TGCGCCAGCAGCTCGACGGGGGGTCAAGAGACCCAGTACTTC.

The V and J genes are TRBV30 and TRBJ2-2; D unclear. CDR1 is GTSNPN, CDR2 SVGIG, per germline (reference sequence). V was clipped by 2 bases and J by 4 bases, with 8 bases between them. CDR3 length: 13 residues. CDR3 in DNA: TGTGCCTGGAGTCCGACCTCCACCGGGGAGCTGTTTTTT. Translated, it gives CAWSPTSTGELFF.

Only a few counts were recorded for this clonotype. The gene calls are TRBV10-3 and TRBJ2-7; tentative D call: TRBD2 (5 bases). Germline V gives CDR1 ENHRY, CDR2 SYGVKD. The V end lost 4 bases, the J end lost 0 bases, and 13 bases lay between the germline ends. The CDR3 has 15 residues. In DNA form, the CDR3 reads TGTGCCATCAGTGGCCCAACTAGAGACTCCTACGAGCAGTACTTC. As protein: CAISGPTRDSYEQYF.

This clonotype appeared many times. The chain has TRBV7-2 and TRBJ2-1; no firm D call. Per the germline V gene, CDR1 is SGHTA and CDR2 is FQGNSA. The ends were cut back, 4 bases at V and 4 bases at J, with 8 bases in the middle. The CDR3 loop spans 13 amino acids. The chain's CDR3 is CASSSALYNEQFF. CDR3 nucleotide sequence: TGTGCCAGCAGCTCTGCGCTATACAATGAGCAGTTCTTC.

The CDR3 reads CASSLVGGLEQYF. CDR3 bases: TGTGCCAGCAGCTTAGTGGGTGGGTTGGAGCAGTACTTC. The V gene is TRBV7-6, the J gene TRBJ2-7; unclear D gene. This CDR3 has 13 residues. Between the trimmed V and J ends, which lost 1 base and 7 bases, there was a span of 11 bases. Germline V lookup: CDR1 SGHVS, CDR2 FNYEAQ.